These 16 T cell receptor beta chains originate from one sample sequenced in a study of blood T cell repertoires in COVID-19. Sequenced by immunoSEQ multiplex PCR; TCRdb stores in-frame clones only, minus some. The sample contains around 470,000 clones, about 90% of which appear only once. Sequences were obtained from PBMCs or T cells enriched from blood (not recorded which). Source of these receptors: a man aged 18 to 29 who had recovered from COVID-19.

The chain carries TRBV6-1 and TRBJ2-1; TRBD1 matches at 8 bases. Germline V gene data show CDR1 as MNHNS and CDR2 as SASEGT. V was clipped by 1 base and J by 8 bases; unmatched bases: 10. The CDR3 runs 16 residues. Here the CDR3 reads CASSEGVDRVVDEQFF. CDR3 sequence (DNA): TGTGCCAGCAGTGAAGGGGTGGACAGGGTGGTCGATGAGCAGTTCTTC.

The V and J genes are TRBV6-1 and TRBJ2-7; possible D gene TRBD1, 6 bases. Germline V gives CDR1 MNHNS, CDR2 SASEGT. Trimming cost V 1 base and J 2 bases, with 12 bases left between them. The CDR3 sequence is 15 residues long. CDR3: CASSEVTGFTYEQYF. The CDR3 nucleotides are TGTGCCAGCAGTGAAGTCACAGGGTTTACCTACGAGCAGTACTTC.

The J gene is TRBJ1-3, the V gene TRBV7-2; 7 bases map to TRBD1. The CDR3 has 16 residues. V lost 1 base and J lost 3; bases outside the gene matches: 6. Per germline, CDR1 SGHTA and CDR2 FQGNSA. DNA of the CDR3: TGTGCCAGCAGCTTAGTTGACAGGGTGTATGGAAACACCATATATTTT. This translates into CASSLVDRVYGNTIYF.

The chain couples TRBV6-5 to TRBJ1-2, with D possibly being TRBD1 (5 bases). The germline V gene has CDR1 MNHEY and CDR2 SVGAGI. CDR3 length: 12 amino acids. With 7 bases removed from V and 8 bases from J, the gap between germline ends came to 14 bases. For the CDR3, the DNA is TGTGCCAGCACCAAGTGGGGGGAAGGCTACACCTTC. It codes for CASTKWGEGYTF.

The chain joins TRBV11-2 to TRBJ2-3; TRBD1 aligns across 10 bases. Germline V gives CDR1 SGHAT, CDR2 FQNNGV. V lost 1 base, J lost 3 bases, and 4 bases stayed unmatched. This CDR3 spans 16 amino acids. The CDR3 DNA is TGTGCCAGCAGCTTAGGCCCGGGACAGGGGACAGATACGCAGTATTTT. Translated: CASSLGPGQGTDTQYF.

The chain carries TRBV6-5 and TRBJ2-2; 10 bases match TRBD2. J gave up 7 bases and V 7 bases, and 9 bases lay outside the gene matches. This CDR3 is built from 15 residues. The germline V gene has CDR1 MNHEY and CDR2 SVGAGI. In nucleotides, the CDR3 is TGTGCCAGCATATTAGCGGGGGGTTCCAGCGGGGAGCTGTTTTTT. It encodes CASILAGGSSGELFF.

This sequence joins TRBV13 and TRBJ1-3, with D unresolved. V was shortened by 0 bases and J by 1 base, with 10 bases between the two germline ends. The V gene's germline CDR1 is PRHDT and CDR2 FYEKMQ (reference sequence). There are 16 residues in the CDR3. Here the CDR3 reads CASSLGRIGSGNTIYF. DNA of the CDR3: TGTGCCAGCAGCTTAGGCAGGATTGGATCTGGAAACACCATATATTTT.

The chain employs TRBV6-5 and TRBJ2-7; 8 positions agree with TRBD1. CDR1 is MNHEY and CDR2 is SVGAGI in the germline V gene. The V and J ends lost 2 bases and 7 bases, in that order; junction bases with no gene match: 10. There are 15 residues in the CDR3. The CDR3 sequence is CASSYPTGGRMEQYF. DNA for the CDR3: TGTGCCAGCAGTTACCCTACAGGGGGGAGAATGGAGCAGTACTTC.

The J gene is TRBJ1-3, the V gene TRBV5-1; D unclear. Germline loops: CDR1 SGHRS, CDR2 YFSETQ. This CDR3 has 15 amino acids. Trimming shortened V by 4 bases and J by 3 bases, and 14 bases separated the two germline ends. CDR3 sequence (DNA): TGCGCCAGCAGCATAACGGGTCTGGGTGGAAACACCATATATTTT. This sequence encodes CASSITGLGGNTIYF.

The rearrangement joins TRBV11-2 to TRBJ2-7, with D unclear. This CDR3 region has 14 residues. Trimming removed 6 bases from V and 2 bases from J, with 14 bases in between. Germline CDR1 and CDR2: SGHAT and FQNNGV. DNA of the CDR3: TGTGCCAGCAGTCACATGCTGTTTCCCTACGAGCAGTACTTC. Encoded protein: CASSHMLFPYEQYF.

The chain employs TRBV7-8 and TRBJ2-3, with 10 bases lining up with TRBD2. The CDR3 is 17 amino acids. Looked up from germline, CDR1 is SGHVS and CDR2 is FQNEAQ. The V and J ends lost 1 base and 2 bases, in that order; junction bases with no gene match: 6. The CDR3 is CASSLDLGTSDTDTQYF. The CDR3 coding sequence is TGTGCCAGCAGCTTAGATTTGGGGACTAGCGACACAGATACGCAGTATTTT.

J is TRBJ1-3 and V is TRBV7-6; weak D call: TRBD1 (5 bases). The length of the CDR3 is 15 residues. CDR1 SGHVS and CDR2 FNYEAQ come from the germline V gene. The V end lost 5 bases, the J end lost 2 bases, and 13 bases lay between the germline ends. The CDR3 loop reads CASSTRQPPGNTIYF. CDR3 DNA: TGTGCCAGCAGCACACGACAGCCGCCTGGAAACACCATATATTTT.

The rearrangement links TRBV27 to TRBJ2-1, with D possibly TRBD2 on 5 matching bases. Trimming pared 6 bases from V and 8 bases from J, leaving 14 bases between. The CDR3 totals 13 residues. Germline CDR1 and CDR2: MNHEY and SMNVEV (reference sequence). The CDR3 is CASSEISAYEQFF. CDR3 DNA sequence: TGTGCCAGCAGCGAGATTAGCGCGTATGAGCAGTTCTTC.

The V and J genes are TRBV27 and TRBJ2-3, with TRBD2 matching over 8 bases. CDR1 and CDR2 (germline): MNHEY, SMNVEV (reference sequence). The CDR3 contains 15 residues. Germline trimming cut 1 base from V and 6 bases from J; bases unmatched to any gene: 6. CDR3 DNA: TGTGCCAGCAGTTTATGGCGGGAGGAGCCGGATACGCAGTATTTT. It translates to CASSLWREEPDTQYF.

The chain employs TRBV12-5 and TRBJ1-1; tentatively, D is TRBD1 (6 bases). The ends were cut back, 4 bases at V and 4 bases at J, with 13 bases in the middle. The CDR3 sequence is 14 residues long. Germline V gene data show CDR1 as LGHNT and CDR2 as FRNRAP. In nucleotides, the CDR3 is TGTGCTAGTGGTTCCTACAGGGTCCCCACTGAAGCTTTCTTT. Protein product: CASGSYRVPTEAFF.

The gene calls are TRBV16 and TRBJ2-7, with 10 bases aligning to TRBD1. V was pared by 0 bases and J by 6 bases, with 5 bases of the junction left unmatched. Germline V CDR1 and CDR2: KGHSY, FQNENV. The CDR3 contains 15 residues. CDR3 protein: CASSQSRTGGGEQYF. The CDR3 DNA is TGTGCCAGCAGCCAATCAAGGACAGGGGGTGGCGAGCAGTACTTC.